Each of the 13 T cell receptor beta chains below was sequenced from the same sample in a study of molecular identifiers for immune sequencing clone quantification (dated by TCRdb to 2017 to 2018). The receptor library was made with PCR. These reads were obtained on an Illumina HiSeq 4000. Using fastp trimming at Q25 and MiXCR clonotype assembly, TCRdb reanalyzed the public sequencing data and kept in-frame beta chains. Here each entry gathers all rows of one CDR3 protein and keeps the most common genes and DNA. The sample data list 88,000 or so distinct CDR3 sequences, and over 20% of these were observed just once. Clones ranked in the top ten supply more than 1% of the sample. The source material was naive CD8+ T cells from blood, with Jurkat cell RNA spiked in. The cell subset or site label, read with the paper, signifies: FACS-sorted CD8+CD4-CCR7+CD45RA+ naive T cells. All receptors come from a human donor in good health. Some libraries in this study had Jurkat cell RNA spiked in.

This clonotype was seen more than once but under ten times. The chain has TRBV12-5 and TRBJ1-5, with D hard to call. Trimming stripped 2 bases from V and 6 bases from J, with 11 bases between. The CDR3 has 14 amino acids. Germline V gene lookup returns CDR1 LGHNT and CDR2 FRNRAP. The CDR3 nucleotides read TGTGCTAGTGGTTTGCCCCTCTTGGGTCAGCCCCAGCATTTT. Amino acid sequence: CASGLPLLGQPQHF.

This clonotype came up many times. The chain uses TRBV10-3 and TRBJ2-7, with 8 bases fitting TRBD2. V lost 4 bases to trimming and J lost 5 bases; unmatched junction nucleotides: 4. The CDR3 has 13 residues. Germline assignment: CDR1 ENHRY and CDR2 SYGVKD. DNA for the CDR3: TGTGCCATCAGTGGACCGGGGGGGCACGAGCAGTACTTC. It specifies CAISGPGGHEQYF.

The table lists this clonotype with many counts. The chain employs TRBV27 and TRBJ2-7; 8 nucleotides agree with TRBD2. V was pared by 5 bases and J by 2 bases, with 11 bases of the junction left unmatched. The CDR3 loop spans 16 amino acids. CDR1 is MNHEY and CDR2 is SMNVEV in the germline V gene (reference sequence). The CDR3 DNA reads TGTGCCAGCAGTCCATATAGCCAAGCGGGAGCCTACGAGCAGTACTTC. Protein product: CASSPYSQAGAYEQYF.

This chain joins TRBV28 and TRBJ2-3; 9 bases match TRBD1. CDR3 length: 16 residues. J lost 2 bases, V lost 6 bases, and 9 bases had no gene match. Germline V gene data show CDR1 as MDHEN and CDR2 as SYDVKM. Here the CDR3 DNA reads TGTGCCAGCAGAGGGGGACAGGGACTTTACACAGATACGCAGTATTTT. It encodes CASRGGQGLYTDTQYF. Drawing the rest from reference TRBV28 and TRBJ2-3, the complete variable domain is DVKVTQSSRYLVKRTGEKVFLECVQDMDHENMFWYRQDPGLGLRLIYFSYDVKMKEKGDIPEGYSVSREKKERFSLILESASTNQTSMYLCASRGGQGLYTDTQYFGPGTRLTVL.

Concerning this clonotype: A much more abundant neighbour one base away suggests this may be a read error. V is TRBV6-5 and J is TRBJ2-5; TRBD1 matches at 7 bases. Germline CDR1 is MNHEY and CDR2 is SVGAGI. The CDR3 consists of 14 residues. CDR3 nucleotide sequence: TGTGCCAGCAGCTCCGGGACAGTACAAGGGACCCAGTACTTC. Its translation: CASSSGTVQGTQYF.

As concerns this clonotype: A clone one base away is much larger, so this may be a read error. The CDR3 ends on some other residue instead of the conserved phenylalanine or tryptophan, so this is likely a read error. The chain uses TRBV19 and TRBJ2-5, with 8 bases identical to TRBD2. Looked up from germline, CDR1 is LNHDA and CDR2 is SQIVND (reference sequence). Trimming took 5 bases from V and 4 from J; bases not matched to a gene: 6. The CDR3 spans 14 residues. For the CDR3, the DNA is TGTGCCAGTAGTCGGAGTAGCGGGGCAGAGACCCAGTACCTC. This translates into CASSRSSGAETQYL.

This clonotype has at least ten counts. The chain has TRBV29-1 and TRBJ2-7; D is ambiguous. Trimming shortened V by 6 bases and J by 6 bases, and 15 bases separated the two germline ends. Germline CDR1 is SQVTM and CDR2 is ANQGSEA. The CDR3 length is 12 residues. CDR3 DNA: TGCAGCGTGGAAAACGCAGGCAGCGAGCAGTACTTC. Its translation is CSVENAGSEQYF.

A few counts support this clonotype. The chain links TRBV29-1 to TRBJ2-7; TRBD1 might be the D (6 bases). This CDR3 has 11 residues. V was trimmed by 7 bases and J by 4 bases, leaving 11 bases between them. Germline V lookup: CDR1 SQVTM, CDR2 ANQGSEA. This CDR3 reads CSAWTDYEQYF. CDR3 DNA: TGCAGCGCTTGGACAGATTACGAGCAGTACTTC.

V is TRBV4-3 and J is TRBJ2-2, with TRBD1 matching 7 bases. V shed 1 base and J 3 bases; nucleotides not matched to a gene: 5. Germline CDR1 is LGHNA and CDR2 is YSLEER. The CDR3 length is 16 residues. CDR3 residues: CASSQVDRVYTGELFF. The CDR3 coding sequence is TGCGCCAGCAGCCAAGTCGACAGGGTATACACCGGGGAGCTGTTTTTT.

This clonotype has ten or more counts. The junction shows a germline mismatch at one end, possibly a read error. V and J are TRBV28 and TRBJ1-4, with no clear D. This CDR3 is built from 13 residues. Per the germline V gene, CDR1 is MDHEN and CDR2 is SYDVKM. CDR3 region: CASSLCIAGAGLF. The CDR3 bases are TGTGCCAGCAGTTTATGCATTGCGGGCGCCGGGCTTTTT. The whole variable domain, filled in from reference TRBV28 and TRBJ1-4, reads DVKVTQSSRYLVKRTGEKVFLECVQDMDHENMFWYRQDPGLGLRLIYFSYDVKMKEKGDIPEGYSVSREKKERFSLILESASTNQTSMYLCASSLCIAGAGLFGSGTQLSVL.

This clonotype was observed many times. The gene calls are TRBV30 and TRBJ2-1; D gene uncertain. The length of the CDR3 is 11 residues. Germline V CDR1 and CDR2: GTSNPN, SVGIG (reference sequence). V gave up 0 bases and J gave up 8 bases, with 5 bases separating them. The CDR3 DNA is TGTGCCTGGAGTGTACGTTATGAGCAGTTCTTC. This sequence encodes CAWSVRYEQFF.

V and J are TRBV28 and TRBJ1-2; 11 bases match TRBD1. This CDR3 has 15 residues. V was pared by 4 bases and J by 6 bases, with 7 bases of the junction left unmatched. Germline CDR1 MDHEN, CDR2 SYDVKM. The CDR3 region has the DNA TGTGCCAGCAGTTCCCGGGACAGGGGGATTGATGGCTACACCTTC. Its translation is CASSSRDRGIDGYTF.

The sample holds one count of this clonotype. A much larger clonotype is one base distant, so this may be a read error. The chain has TRBV29-1 and TRBJ2-1, with D perhaps being TRBD1 or TRBD2 (6 bases each). Germline lookup yields CDR1 SQVTM and CDR2 ANQGSEA. CDR3 length equals 17 residues. Trimming cost V 2 bases and J 9 bases, with 26 bases left between them. This CDR3 is CSVETEYTGGAWSEQFF. CDR3 nucleotides: TGCAGCGTTGAAACGGAGTACACCGGGGGCGCTTGGAGTGAGCAGTTCTTC.